These 18 T cell receptor beta chains share one sample of origin, sequenced in a study of T cell clones after liver transplantation. Libraries were prepared by immunoSEQ multiplex PCR; TCRdb keeps only in-frame clonotypes and omits some of them. The table records tens of thousands of clones, 70% of them present only once. Sequenced here: CD4+ T cells from blood, sampled at the approximately 16-month timepoint. The receptor source for this set is a human patient who received a liver transplant. The graft donor may have contributed some T cells.

This CDR3 is CASSFFRGTDTQYF. CDR3 in DNA: TGTGCCAGCAGCTTTTTCAGGGGCACAGATACGCAGTATTTT. V gene TRBV5-6 combines with J gene TRBJ2-3; possibly TRBD1 for D (5 bases). Germline V gene lookup returns CDR1 SGHDT and CDR2 YYEEEE. The V gene lost 2 bases and the J gene lost 1 base, with 8 bases spanning the gap. The CDR3 is 14 residues long. The full variable domain, in which reference TRBV5-6 and TRBJ2-3 provide the parts outside the CDR3, is DAGVTQSPTHLIKTRGQQVTLRCSPKSGHDTVSWYQQALGQGPQFIFQYYEEEERQRGNFPDRFSGHQFPNYSSELNVNALLLGDSALYLCASSFFRGTDTQYFGPGTRLTVL.

The CDR3 DNA sequence: TGCGCCAGCGAGGACAGGGAGGACACCGGGGAGCTGTTTTTT. Translation: CASEDREDTGELFF. The chain combines TRBV5-1 with TRBJ2-2; TRBD1 aligns across 8 bases. The junction had 5 bases not matched to a gene; V was cut back by 7 bases and J by 3 bases. The CDR3 has 14 amino acids. Germline V CDR1 and CDR2: SGHRS, YFSETQ.

This chain uses TRBV5-1 with TRBJ2-3; 7 bases fit TRBD1. Trimming cost V 3 bases and J 0 bases; bases outside gene matches: 4. Looked up from germline, CDR1 is SGHRS and CDR2 is YFSETQ. This CDR3 comprises 15 residues. DNA for the CDR3: TGCGCCAGCAGCTCATGGACAGGTAGCACAGATACGCAGTATTTT. Translation: CASSSWTGSTDTQYF.

The gene calls are TRBV6-5 and TRBJ1-2; TRBD1 agrees at 8 bases. From germline, CDR1 is MNHEY and CDR2 SVGAGI. Unmatched junction bases numbered 9, after V lost 6 bases and J lost 6 bases. The CDR3 length is 14 residues. In nucleotides, the CDR3 is TGTGCCAGCAGGATCCGGCAGGGGGCAGATGGCTACACCTTC. As protein: CASRIRQGADGYTF.

This chain connects TRBV19 to TRBJ2-2, with 7 bases aligning to TRBD1. Germline V lookup: CDR1 LNHDA, CDR2 SQIVND (reference sequence). V lost 6 bases, J lost 0 bases, and 10 bases stayed unmatched. The CDR3 spans 17 residues. The CDR3 protein is CASSIEPGQTNTGELFF. CDR3 bases: TGTGCCAGTAGCATCGAACCGGGACAGACGAACACCGGGGAGCTGTTTTTT.

The genes are TRBV28 and TRBJ2-7, with 9 bases fitting TRBD1. Trimming took 4 bases from V and 4 from J; bases not matched to a gene: 5. Germline V lookup: CDR1 MDHEN, CDR2 SYDVKM. This CDR3 spans 14 amino acids. CDR3 residues: CASSSGQGGYEQYV. CDR3 DNA: TGTGCCAGCAGTTCGGGACAGGGAGGTTACGAGCAGTACGTC.

CDR3 amino acids: CASSLQWGNQPQHF. The CDR3 DNA reads as TGTGCCAGCAGTTTACAGTGGGGCAATCAGCCCCAGCATTTT. The chain couples TRBV6-4 to TRBJ1-5; unclear D gene. The CDR3 sequence is 14 residues long. V was trimmed by 5 bases and J by 2 bases, leaving 10 bases between them. CDR1 is MRHNA and CDR2 is SNTAGT in the germline V gene.

This chain uses TRBV6-6 with TRBJ1-5; possible D gene TRBD1, 5 bases. The V and J ends lost 7 bases and 3 bases respectively, with 13 bases between them. The germline V gene encodes CDR1 MNHNY and CDR2 SVGAGI (reference sequence). This CDR3 contains 14 residues. CDR3 in DNA: TGTGCCAGCAACCAAAGGGGCCTCAATCAGCCCCAGCATTTT. Its protein product is CASNQRGLNQPQHF.

This clone was observed a few times. The genes are TRBV28 and TRBJ2-7, with no clear D. Trimming cost V 5 bases and J 6 bases, with 8 bases left between them. Germline V gives CDR1 MDHEN, CDR2 SYDVKM. The CDR3 loop spans 11 amino acids. This CDR3 reads CASSTQVEQYF. CDR3 nucleotides: TGTGCCAGCAGTACCCAGGTCGAGCAGTACTTC.

The genes are TRBV6-4 and TRBJ1-6; no definite D call. CDR1 MRHNA and CDR2 SNTAGT come from the germline V gene. V was cut by 5 bases and J by 9 bases, with 14 bases left in between. The CDR3 has 14 residues. This CDR3 reads CASSYRGAGSPLHF. Written as DNA, the CDR3 is TGTGCCAGCAGTTATCGGGGTGCTGGTTCACCCCTCCACTTT.

This clone came up once. The chain uses TRBV6-6 and TRBJ2-3; D perhaps matches TRBD1 (6 bases). V lost 7 bases and J lost 0, with 8 bases in between. CDR1 and CDR2 (germline): MNHNY, SVGAGI (reference sequence). The CDR3 consists of 13 residues. CDR3 DNA: TGTGCCAGCACCGGACAGAGCACAGATACGCAGTATTTT. It translates to CASTGQSTDTQYF.

The gene calls are TRBV6-1 and TRBJ2-7, with D hard to call. The germline V gene has CDR1 MNHNS and CDR2 SASEGT. Trimming removed 7 bases from V and 3 bases from J, with 10 bases in between. The CDR3 runs 12 residues. CDR3 protein: CASKGRNYEQYF. In DNA, the CDR3 is TGTGCCAGCAAGGGCCGGAACTACGAGCAGTACTTC.

The chain combines TRBV10-3 with TRBJ1-5; a weak D match, TRBD1 (6 bases). Trimming pared 4 bases from V and 5 bases from J, leaving 12 bases between. The CDR3 contains 14 residues. CDR1 is ENHRY and CDR2 is SYGVKD in the germline V gene. Written as DNA, the CDR3 is TGTGCCATCAGTGTACAGGGAACAGATCAGCCCCAGCATTTT. It specifies CAISVQGTDQPQHF.

The chain combines TRBV5-1 with TRBJ1-1; the D gene is possibly TRBD1 (5 bases). There are 15 residues in the CDR3. The ends were cut back, 1 base at V and 1 base at J, with 11 bases in the middle. CDR1 and CDR2 (germline): SGHRS, YFSETQ. CDR3 nucleotides: TGCGCCAGCAGCTTGCCGAGGGGTGAGAACACTGAAGCTTTCTTT. Protein sequence: CASSLPRGENTEAFF.

V and J are TRBV28 and TRBJ1-5, with 11 bases fitting TRBD1. CDR1 is MDHEN, CDR2 SYDVKM, per germline. V was pared by 4 bases and J by 1 base, with 6 bases of the junction left unmatched. This CDR3 has 17 residues. Written as DNA, the CDR3 is TGTGCCAGCAGTTCGATTGGACAGGGGGCAAGCAATCAGCCCCAGCATTTT. Its protein is CASSSIGQGASNQPQHF. The full variable domain, completed using reference TRBV28 and TRBJ1-5, is DVKVTQSSRYLVKRTGEKVFLECVQDMDHENMFWYRQDPGLGLRLIYFSYDVKMKEKGDIPEGYSVSREKKERFSLILESASTNQTSMYLCASSSIGQGASNQPQHFGDGTRLSIL.

This chain links TRBV11-2 with TRBJ2-1; weak D call: TRBD2 (6 bases). V was pared by 1 base and J by 1 base, with 11 bases between. Germline V gives CDR1 SGHAT, CDR2 FQNNGV. The CDR3 runs to 16 residues. Here the CDR3 DNA reads TGTGCCAGCAGCTTAGGGACCGGGAGTTCCTACAATGAGCAGTTCTTC. It codes for CASSLGTGSSYNEQFF.

V gene TRBV11-2 combines with J gene TRBJ1-3; 7 nucleotides align to TRBD1. The CDR3 covers 16 residues. CDR1 SGHAT and CDR2 FQNNGV come from the germline V gene. Germline trimming cut 5 bases from V and 2 bases from J; bases unmatched to any gene: 9. The CDR3 DNA sequence: TGTGCCAGCAGCCAACAGCCCACAGGGGCTGGAAACACCATATATTTT. Amino acid sequence: CASSQQPTGAGNTIYF.

The genes are TRBV7-8 and TRBJ2-1, with TRBD2 matching over 8 bases. V dropped 4 bases and J dropped 4; count of bases not matched to a gene: 3. CDR1 is SGHVS and CDR2 is FQNEAQ in the germline V gene. The CDR3 sequence is 14 residues long. This CDR3 reads CASSSGGEYNEQFF. As DNA, the CDR3 is TGTGCCAGCAGCTCCGGGGGGGAGTACAATGAGCAGTTCTTC.